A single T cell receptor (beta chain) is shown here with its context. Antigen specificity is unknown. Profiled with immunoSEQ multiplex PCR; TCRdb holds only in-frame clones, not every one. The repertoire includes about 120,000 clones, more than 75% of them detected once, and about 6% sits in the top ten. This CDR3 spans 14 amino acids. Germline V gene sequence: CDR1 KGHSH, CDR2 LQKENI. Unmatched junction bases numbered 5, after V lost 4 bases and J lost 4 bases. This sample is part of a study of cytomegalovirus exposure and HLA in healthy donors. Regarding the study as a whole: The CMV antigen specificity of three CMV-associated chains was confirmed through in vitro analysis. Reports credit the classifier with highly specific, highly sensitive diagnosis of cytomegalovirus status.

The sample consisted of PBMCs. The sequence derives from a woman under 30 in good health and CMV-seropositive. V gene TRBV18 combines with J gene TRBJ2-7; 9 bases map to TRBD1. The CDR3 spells CASSQQGARYEQYF. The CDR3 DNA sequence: TGTGCCAGCTCACAACAGGGGGCGCGGTACGAGCAGTACTTC.